The 29 T cell receptor beta chains given below trace back to one sample, sequenced in a study of T cell repertoires in cytomegalovirus infection. TCRdb ran MiXCR on the reads and lists one entry per CDR3 protein. The sample has a few hundred thousand distinct CDR3 sequences, roughly an eighth seen once. Specimen: PBMCs. Receptor source: a human donor in good health (CMV status not recorded). Some clones in this sample may be carry-over from other donors' samples.

Only a few counts were recorded for this clonotype. This chain uses TRBV20-1 with TRBJ2-5; the D gene is possibly TRBD2 (6 bases). The CDR3 totals 19 residues. The ends were cut back, 3 bases at V and 0 bases at J, with 26 bases in the middle. Germline loops: CDR1 DFQATT, CDR2 SNEGSKA (reference sequence). The CDR3 sequence: CSARGVPRPSVKYQETQYF. The CDR3 DNA follows: TGCAGTGCTAGGGGCGTTCCCCGCCCTAGCGTCAAGTACCAAGAGACCCAGTACTTC.

This clonotype was seen ten or more times. V and J are TRBV10-3 and TRBJ2-5; 8 positions agree with TRBD2. The CDR3 is made up of 14 amino acids. The germline V gene encodes CDR1 ENHRY and CDR2 SYGVKD. Trimming cost V 0 bases and J 4 bases; bases outside gene matches: 1. The CDR3 coding sequence is TGTGCCATCAGTGAGTCGCTAGCGGGAGAGACCCAGTACTTC. Protein product: CAISESLAGETQYF.

This clonotype has at least ten counts. This chain joins TRBV7-2 and TRBJ2-7, with 7 bases fitting TRBD2. Germline lookup yields CDR1 SGHTA and CDR2 FQGNSA. The CDR3 has 14 residues. The V segment lost 9 bases and the J segment 3 bases; nucleotides outside the gene matches: 11. CDR3 bases: TGTGCCAGTAAAGACCCGGGACTAAGCTACGAGCAGTACTTC. Translating gives CASKDPGLSYEQYF.

The chain uses TRBV20-1 and TRBJ2-3; 9 nucleotides match TRBD2. V lost 3 bases, J lost 2 bases, and 6 bases stayed unmatched. The germline V gene encodes CDR1 DFQATT and CDR2 SNEGSKA (reference sequence). The CDR3 spans 15 residues. The CDR3 DNA reads as TGCAGTGCTAGCCCCAGCGGGGGGACCACAGATACGCAGTATTTT. Protein product: CSASPSGGTTDTQYF.

V usage is TRBV5-6 and J usage is TRBJ1-1; maybe TRBD1 (5 bases). The CDR3 has 13 amino acids. CDR1 and CDR2 from the germline V gene are SGHDT and YYEEEE. Trimming removed 1 base at V and 6 bases at J, with 10 bases between. In DNA form, the CDR3 reads TGTGCCAGCAGCTTGACGGGGACCGCTGAAGCTTTCTTT. Amino acids: CASSLTGTAEAFF. The full variable domain, in which reference TRBV5-6 and TRBJ1-1 provide the parts outside the CDR3, is DAGVTQSPTHLIKTRGQQVTLRCSPKSGHDTVSWYQQALGQGPQFIFQYYEEEERQRGNFPDRFSGHQFPNYSSELNVNALLLGDSALYLCASSLTGTAEAFFGQGTRLTVV.

This chain connects TRBV4-2 to TRBJ1-4; D is unclear. The CDR3 extends over 15 amino acids. Germline lookup yields CDR1 LGHNA and CDR2 YNFKEQ. V dropped 4 bases and J dropped 3 bases, with 12 bases sitting between them. CDR3 bases: TGTGCCAGCAGCCTTAGGGCCCGGCCTAATGAAAAACTGTTTTTT. This translates into CASSLRARPNEKLFF.

This clonotype was counted many times. This rearrangement joins TRBV7-2 to TRBJ1-5; 7 bases are a match to TRBD1. Germline lookup yields CDR1 SGHTA and CDR2 FQGNSA. Trimming took 0 bases from V and 7 from J; bases not matched to a gene: 3. The CDR3 is 14 amino acids. As DNA, the CDR3 is TGTGCCAGCAGCTTAGCGCGACAGGGCCAGCCCCAGCATTTT. Translation gives CASSLARQGQPQHF.

This clonotype has more than one count but fewer than ten. J is TRBJ2-7 and V is TRBV20-1; no clear D. The ends were cut back, 3 bases at V and 2 bases at J, with 17 bases in the middle. CDR1 DFQATT and CDR2 SNEGSKA come from the germline V gene (reference sequence). The CDR3 is made up of 15 amino acids. Here the CDR3 reads CSASLGSTGTYEQYF. The DNA of the CDR3 is TGCAGTGCTAGCTTGGGCAGTACCGGAACCTACGAGCAGTACTTC.

There are many counts of this clonotype. The chain has TRBV7-2 and TRBJ2-3; 9 bases align to TRBD2. After removal of 1 base from V and 2 bases from J, the junction contained 7 bases not matched to a gene. Germline V CDR1 and CDR2: SGHTA, FQGNSA. The CDR3 sequence is 17 residues long. CDR3: CASSLDVAGAYTDTQYF. As DNA, the CDR3 is TGTGCCAGCAGCTTAGATGTAGCGGGGGCGTACACAGATACGCAGTATTTT.

This clonotype was recorded a few times. The chain is built from TRBV11-2 and TRBJ2-7; a weak D match, TRBD2 (5 bases). V lost 5 bases to trimming and J lost 10 bases, with 15 bases between them. Germline values: CDR1 SGHAT, CDR2 FQNNGV. The CDR3 has 12 residues. Written as DNA, the CDR3 is TGTGCCAGCAGCAAGAGGGCAGAATTTCAGTACTTC. Translation gives CASSKRAEFQYF.

This chain joins TRBV9 and TRBJ2-7; either TRBD1 or TRBD2 may supply D (5 bases each). The CDR3 contains 13 residues. Germline values: CDR1 SGDLS, CDR2 YYNGEE. V lost 3 bases and J lost 5, with 12 bases in between. The CDR3 DNA sequence: TGTGCCAGCAGCGGATCCGGGGACCACGAGCAGTACTTC. Translating it yields CASSGSGDHEQYF.

This clonotype was seen ten or more times. The chain couples TRBV7-2 to TRBJ2-6; perhaps TRBD1 as D (5 bases). Germline V CDR1 and CDR2: SGHTA, FQGNSA. The length of the CDR3 is 18 residues. Trimming stripped 1 base from V and 2 bases from J, with 15 bases between. The chain's CDR3 is CASSLDGVGAPGANVLTF. In nucleotides, the CDR3 is TGTGCCAGCAGCTTAGACGGTGTAGGGGCACCTGGGGCCAACGTCCTGACTTTC.

This clonotype was observed many times. The V and J genes are TRBV28 and TRBJ1-5; D might be TRBD1 (5 bases). This CDR3 contains 12 residues. Germline-derived CDR1 and CDR2 are MDHEN and SYDVKM. With 8 bases removed from V and 6 bases from J, the gap between germline ends came to 11 bases. CDR3 in amino acids: CASLQGGQPQHF. The CDR3 DNA reads as TGTGCCAGCCTCCAGGGTGGTCAGCCCCAGCATTTT.

This clonotype was detected many times. The chain uses TRBV12-3 or TRBV12-4 and TRBJ1-2; D is uncertain. The CDR3 spans 14 residues. V dropped 4 bases and J dropped 4 bases, with 13 bases sitting between them. CDR3 bases: TGTGCCAGCAGTTCCAACGTTATGGGCTATGGCTACACCTTC. Its protein product is CASSSNVMGYGYTF.

This clonotype was counted many times. A read error may be the cause here, since a much bigger clone is one base away. The V and J genes are TRBV7-2 and TRBJ2-7; D call uncertain. This CDR3 contains 11 residues. CDR1 is SGHTA, CDR2 FQGNSA, per germline. Trimming removed 5 bases at V and 0 bases at J, with 2 bases between. The CDR3 nucleotides are TGTGCCAGCAGCACCTCCTACGAGCAGTACTTC. It is translated as CASSTSYEQYF. Filled out from reference TRBV7-2 and TRBJ2-7, the complete variable domain reads GAGVSQSPSNKVTEKGKDVELRCDPISGHTALYWYRQSLGQGLEFLIYFQGNSAPDKSGLPSDRFSAERTGGSVSTLTIQRTQQEDSAVYLCASSTSYEQYFGPGTRLTVT.

This clonotype has at least ten counts. This chain connects TRBV7-3 to TRBJ2-3; D not certain. The CDR3 contains 14 residues. Germline CDR1 reads SGHTA; CDR2 reads FQGTGA. V was trimmed by 2 bases and J by 1 base, leaving 7 bases between them. The CDR3 coding sequence is TGTGCCAGCAGCTTAGCCTTACGCACAGATACGCAGTATTTT. Its protein product is CASSLALRTDTQYF.

The chain employs TRBV7-2 and TRBJ2-5; D is possibly TRBD1 or TRBD2 (6 bases each). This CDR3 is built from 14 residues. Per germline, CDR1 SGHTA and CDR2 FQGNSA. Trimming left V 7 bases short and J 0 bases short, with 12 bases between. CDR3 DNA sequence: TGTGCCAGCACTCCTAGGGGGGACCAAGAGACCCAGTACTTC. Encoded protein: CASTPRGDQETQYF.

At least ten counts were recorded for this clonotype. CDR3 protein: CASRGSGANVLTF. CDR3 bases: TGTGCCAGCAGGGGCTCTGGGGCCAACGTCCTGACTTTC. This chain connects TRBV6-1 to TRBJ2-6, with D unresolved. Trimming took off 6 bases at V and 0 bases at J, with 3 bases between the two ends. CDR1 and CDR2 (germline): MNHNS, SASEGT. The CDR3 has 13 residues.

Many counts were recorded for this clonotype. This sequence joins TRBV7-2 and TRBJ1-1; D call uncertain. The CDR3 runs 13 residues. Per the germline V gene, CDR1 is SGHTA and CDR2 is FQGNSA. The V gene lost 6 bases and the J gene lost 1 base, with 9 bases spanning the gap. The CDR3, as DNA: TGTGCCAGCAGTTTGGGGAGGAACACTGAAGCTTTCTTT. Its translation is CASSLGRNTEAFF.

This clonotype appeared a few times. The rearrangement joins TRBV20-1 to TRBJ2-3, with 9 positions matching TRBD1. Germline CDR1 and CDR2: DFQATT and SNEGSKA (reference sequence). This CDR3 has 11 residues. CDR3 residues: CSRQGGDTQYF. For the CDR3, the DNA is TGCAGCAGACAGGGGGGAGATACGCAGTATTTT.

This clonotype was counted only a few times. This chain links TRBV5-1 with TRBJ1-4; D is unclear. Germline loops: CDR1 SGHRS, CDR2 YFSETQ. The CDR3 spans 16 residues. Between the trimmed V and J ends, which lost 3 bases and 5 bases, there was a span of 17 bases. The CDR3 DNA is TGCGCCAGCAGCTCGGAGGAAGTTGACGGGAATGAAAAACTGTTTTTT. Translated, it gives CASSSEEVDGNEKLFF.

In its sample, this clonotype was seen many times. The gene calls are TRBV7-8 and TRBJ1-2; 7 bases agree with TRBD1. Trimming at V came to 1 base and at J to 7 bases, leaving 9 bases not matched to a gene. This CDR3 comprises 15 residues. Germline V gene lookup returns CDR1 SGHVS and CDR2 FQNEAQ. The CDR3 is CASSLERFGTVGYTF. The CDR3 DNA is TGTGCCAGCAGCTTAGAGCGTTTTGGGACAGTTGGCTACACCTTC.

This clonotype has ten or more counts. This chain connects TRBV25-1 to TRBJ1-5; no clear D gene. Trimming took 2 bases from V and 3 from J, leaving 2 bases between them. In germline, CDR1 is MGHDK, CDR2 SYGVNS. The CDR3 length is 12 residues. The CDR3 DNA is TGTGCCAGCAGTGAACCCAATCAGCCCCAGCATTTT. Translating it yields CASSEPNQPQHF. The full variable domain, completed using reference TRBV25-1 and TRBJ1-5, is EADIYQTPRYLVIGTGKKITLECSQTMGHDKMYWYQQDPGMELHLIHYSYGVNSTEKGDLSSESTVSRIRTEHFPLTLESARPSHTSQYLCASSEPNQPQHFGDGTRLSIL.

This clonotype was observed a few times. The chain has TRBV29-1 and TRBJ2-1; no clear D gene. The CDR3 extends over 11 amino acids. Germline V gene data show CDR1 as SQVTM and CDR2 as ANQGSEA. V was pared by 7 bases and J by 9 bases, with 13 bases between. The CDR3 DNA reads as TGCAGCGCGGCCCCCACCGGTGAGCAGTTCTTC. It specifies CSAAPTGEQFF.

This clonotype was counted ten times or more. The chain uses TRBV7-8 and TRBJ1-3; no firm D call. CDR1 and CDR2 (germline): SGHVS, FQNEAQ. Trimming removed 5 bases at V and 3 bases at J, with 14 bases between. The CDR3 extends over 15 amino acids. The CDR3 DNA follows: TGTGCCAGCAGCCTCCAGACTGGAAGTGGAAACACCATATATTTT. This codes for CASSLQTGSGNTIYF.

This clonotype was seen at least ten times. The chain recombines TRBV6-1 with TRBJ1-5; 9 nucleotides line up with TRBD1. The CDR3 covers 14 residues. V lost 4 bases, J lost 6 bases, and 4 bases stayed unmatched. Germline loops: CDR1 MNHNS, CDR2 SASEGT. CDR3 DNA sequence: TGTGCCAGCAGTGGGGACAGGGAGGTTCAGCCCCAGCATTTT. Protein product: CASSGDREVQPQHF.

The chain couples TRBV7-2 to TRBJ2-7, with TRBD2 matching over 11 bases. Germline CDR1 is SGHTA and CDR2 is FQGNSA. V trimming: 5 bases; J trimming: 1 base; junction bases outside the gene matches: 10. This CDR3 region has 17 residues. CDR3 DNA: TGTGCCAGCAGCCTACCTGGGACTAGCGGCTTATCCTACGAGCAGTACTTC. This codes for CASSLPGTSGLSYEQYF. The full variable domain, with the rest looked up from reference TRBV7-2 and TRBJ2-7, is GAGVSQSPSNKVTEKGKDVELRCDPISGHTALYWYRQSLGQGLEFLIYFQGNSAPDKSGLPSDRFSAERTGGSVSTLTIQRTQQEDSAVYLCASSLPGTSGLSYEQYFGPGTRLTVT.

A few counts support this clonotype. This chain joins TRBV2 and TRBJ2-2, with D possibly being TRBD1 (6 bases). The CDR3 spans 15 residues. Trimming stripped 6 bases from V and 4 bases from J, with 15 bases between. Germline V gene lookup returns CDR1 SNHLY and CDR2 FYNNEI. The CDR3 DNA reads as TGTGCCAGCAGCGTCACAGGGTTAAGCACCGGGGAGCTGTTTTTT. Translating it yields CASSVTGLSTGELFF.

This clonotype was picked up many times. CDR3 DNA sequence: TGTGCCAGCAGCCCCCCCGGGAGGGGCTCCTTCTACGAGCAGTACTTC. Its protein is CASSPPGRGSFYEQYF. The chain links TRBV7-2 to TRBJ2-7, with 8 positions matching TRBD2. V lost 5 bases and J lost 3; bases outside the gene matches: 12. Per the germline V gene, CDR1 is SGHTA and CDR2 is FQGNSA. The CDR3 covers 16 residues. The full variable domain, with the rest looked up from reference TRBV7-2 and TRBJ2-7, is GAGVSQSPSNKVTEKGKDVELRCDPISGHTALYWYRQSLGQGLEFLIYFQGNSAPDKSGLPSDRFSAERTGGSVSTLTIQRTQQEDSAVYLCASSPPGRGSFYEQYFGPGTRLTVT.